This T cell receptor (beta chain) comes out of a study of long-term antiretroviral therapy in people with HIV. Study in general: Specimens dating back about a decade before the 2015 immediate-ART recommendation are the oldest included.

At survey level, the immunoSEQ assay was run in its v3.0 version. Using immunoSEQ multiplex PCR, the repertoire was profiled, and TCRdb retains in-frame clones only, with some absent. Of 30,000 or so clones in the sample, roughly 84% were seen once. This clone is a singleton in its sample. Other DNA sequences in the sample encode the same CDR3. The germline V gene has CDR1 LNHDA and CDR2 SQIVND (reference sequence). V was pared by 6 bases and J by 4 bases, with 7 bases between. The CDR3 length is 11 residues. Specimen: unsorted PBMCs, collected 0.4 years after starting antiretroviral therapy. V is TRBV19 and J is TRBJ2-7; D is unclear. This clonotype was obtained from a man younger than 35 with HIV. CDR3 bases: TGTGCCAGTAGCCATCGGTACGAGCAGTACTTC. Its translation: CASSHRYEQYF.